This T cell receptor (beta chain) was sequenced during a study of molecular identifiers for immune sequencing clone quantification. Study results and caveats: Highly expanded clone sizes could be underestimated by identical TCR molecules sharing a barcode.

Library preparation followed earlier protocols using designated TCR primers. TCRdb called the PCR reads again in MiXCR, with one record for every CDR3 protein. The table records approximately 590,000 distinct CDR3 sequences, 25% of them present only once. This clonotype appeared many times. Its antigen is unknown. Input for naive CD8 libraries was roughly 20,000 to 1,000,000 sorted cells; the RNA fraction used was 10%, 30% or 50%. Naive CD8 T cells were FACS-sorted by CD8+CD4-CCR7+CD45RA+ markers. Germline assignment: CDR1 PRHDT and CDR2 FYEKMQ (reference sequence). Deletions cut 0 bases from V and 14 bases from J, with 11 bases between. The CDR3 is made up of 12 amino acids.

The V call is TRBV13, the J call TRBJ2-1, with D uncertain. Specimen: naive CD8+ T cells from blood, with Jurkat cell RNA spiked in. The subset denotes: FACS-sorted CD8+CD4-CCR7+CD45RA+ naive T cells. The clonotype originates from a human donor in good health. Some libraries in this study had Jurkat cell RNA spiked in. CDR3 amino acids: CASSLGDPPEFF. CDR3 nucleotides: TGTGCCAGCAGCTTAGGCGACCCTCCTGAGTTCTTC.